Sequencing of this TCR beta chain was carried out in a study of T cell repertoires in ileal Crohn's disease. About the study: Operated complications were stricturing disease (roughly 60%) and penetrating disease (about 39%).

Concerning this clone itself: Its antigen is undetermined.

Time point indicated: inflamed ileum from the surgical specimen. The protocol was immunoSEQ multiplex PCR, while the TCRdb copy is restricted to in-frame clones and leaves out a portion. Among approximately 690 clones listed, about 97% were seen once. General study points: Mucosal expansions were suggested to be mainly CD8 T cells. Endoscopic recurrence occurred in every patient whose clonality exceeded 26.8%.

Material: ileal tissue. This TCR was recovered from an adult with Crohn's disease.

The CDR3 bases are TGTGCCATCAGTGACTCAGGGGGCAATCGAGAGACCCAGTACTTC. Translated: CAISDSGGNRETQYF. V and J are TRBV10-3 and TRBJ2-5; 8 bases map to TRBD1. The V segment lost 3 bases and the J segment 4 bases; nucleotides outside the gene matches: 7. The CDR3 is 15 amino acids. CDR1 ENHRY and CDR2 SYGVKD come from the germline V gene.